This T cell receptor (beta chain) was sequenced for a study of T cells in Graves' hyperthyroidism and ophthalmopathy. About the study: Peripheral blood was taken when the disease was first diagnosed, before any treatment began.

Whole-study findings and limits: Peripheral blood also featured most of the thyroid clonotypes expanded above 0.001.

V was clipped by 7 bases and J by 0 bases, with 10 bases between them. The CDR3 has 14 residues. CDR1 MNHNS and CDR2 SASEGT come from the germline V gene. This clonotype has more than one count but fewer than ten. Its matching antigen is unknown. RNA transcripts were the template for amplifying TCR beta CDR3 regions. When the TCR CDR3 underwent first-round RT-PCR, the HTBI primer set was used. TCRdb re-called the multiplex PCR reads with MiXCR, one entry per CDR3 protein. The sample lists some 550,000 distinct CDR3 sequences, roughly 15% occurring once. Lactation, pregnancy, other autoimmune disease or uncontrolled infection led to exclusion of patients.

The rearrangement joins TRBV6-1 to TRBJ2-4; D gene uncertain. The sequenced material came from blood. This sequence was found in a woman aged 40 to 49 with Graves' ophthalmopathy. The CDR3 DNA reads TGTGCCAGCACTGAGGCTGAAGCCAAAAACATTCAGTACTTC. Residues: CASTEAEAKNIQYF.